The sequence of this TCR beta chain was determined in a study of PD-L1 blockade in urothelial cancer. Whole-study context: Patients had undergone 0 to 3 prior chemotherapy regimens.

Unmatched junction bases numbered 3, after V lost 0 bases and J lost 3 bases. The CDR3 runs to 15 residues. CDR1 is SGHNT, CDR2 YYREEE, per germline (reference sequence). The data were produced by immunoSEQ multiplex PCR, yet TCRdb's version contains in-frame clones alone and is incomplete. The sample carries tens of thousands of clones, almost 90% recorded once. Time point denoted: pretreatment peripheral blood. The chain couples TRBV5-4 to TRBJ2-7, with 10 positions matching TRBD2. This receptor was taken from a man in his 60s with urothelial cancer. The sample was PBMCs, taken around atezolizumab (anti-PD-L1) treatment. The CDR3 nucleotides are TGTGCCAGCAGCTTGGACCCTAGCGGGAGCTACGAGCAGTACTTC. Amino acids: CASSLDPSGSYEQYF.